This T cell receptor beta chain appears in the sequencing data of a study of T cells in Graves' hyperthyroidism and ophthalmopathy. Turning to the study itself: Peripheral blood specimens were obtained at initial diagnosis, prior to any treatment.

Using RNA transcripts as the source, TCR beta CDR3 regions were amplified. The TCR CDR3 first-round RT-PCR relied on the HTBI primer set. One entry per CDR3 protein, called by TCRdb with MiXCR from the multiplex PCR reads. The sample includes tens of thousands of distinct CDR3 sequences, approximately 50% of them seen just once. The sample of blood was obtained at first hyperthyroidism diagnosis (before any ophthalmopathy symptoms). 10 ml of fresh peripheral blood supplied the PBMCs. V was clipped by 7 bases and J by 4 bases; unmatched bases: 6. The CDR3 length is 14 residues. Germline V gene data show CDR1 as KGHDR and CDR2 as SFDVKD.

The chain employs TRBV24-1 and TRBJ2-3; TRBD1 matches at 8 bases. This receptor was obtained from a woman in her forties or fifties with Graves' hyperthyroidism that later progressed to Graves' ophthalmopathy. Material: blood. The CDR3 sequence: CATSRRGHADTQYF. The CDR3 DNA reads TGTGCCACCAGCCGCAGGGGGCATGCAGATACGCAGTATTTT.